This passage covers 4 T cell receptor beta chains from one sample sequenced in a study of vaccination and CD4 T cells after COVID-19. The Oncomine TCR Beta short-read assay was what sequenced the DNA obtained from cultured CD4+ T cells. MiXCR, applied by TCRdb to the PCR reads, yields one record per CDR3 protein. Here the sample spans some 14,000 distinct CDR3 sequences, 41% being singletons. Treatment of the sample: 10-day PBMC culture with coronavirus spike peptide pools or control peptides (ViraFEST assay). The antigens of these receptors remain unknown. The sequencing here drew on CD4+ T cells from blood, cultured in vitro, taken after SARS-CoV-2 vaccination. All receptors derive from a human donor who had recovered from COVID-19.

The chain joins TRBV10-1 to TRBJ2-1; 9 bases are shared with TRBD2. CDR1 WNHNN and CDR2 SYGVQD come from the germline V gene (reference sequence). The CDR3 is 15 residues long. V gave up 8 bases and J gave up 4 bases; unmatched junction bases: 9. The CDR3 DNA reads TGCGCCAGCTCCGTAGGGACTAGCCTATACAATGAGCAGTTCTTC. Its protein product is CASSVGTSLYNEQFF.

This chain uses TRBV7-9 with TRBJ1-5; 8 bases are a match to TRBD1. The CDR3 has 14 amino acids. After removal of 6 bases from V and 5 bases from J, the junction contained 6 bases not matched to a gene. Germline assignment: CDR1 SEHNR and CDR2 FQNEAQ (reference sequence). CDR3 coding DNA: TGTGCCAGCAGTCCCGGGACAGGAGATCAGCCCCAGCATTTT. This encodes CASSPGTGDQPQHF.

The rearrangement uses TRBV28 and TRBJ1-6; D gene unclear. The germline V and J ends were trimmed by 6 bases and 10 bases, with 16 bases remaining between them. The CDR3 has 14 amino acids. Germline V CDR1 and CDR2: MDHEN, SYDVKM. DNA for the CDR3: TGTGCCAGCAGGGGTTTTACGGGGAAATCACCCCTCCACTTT. Protein: CASRGFTGKSPLHF.

This clonotype qualifies as medium-sized. The chain uses TRBV27 and TRBJ1-2, with 7 bases matching TRBD1. CDR1 is MNHEY, CDR2 SMNVEV, per germline (reference sequence). The trim removed 5 bases at V and 8 bases at J, leaving 14 bases unmatched. The CDR3 is 15 residues long. CDR3 sequence: CASSHRKTGSGGYTF. The CDR3, as DNA: TGTGCCAGCAGTCATAGAAAGACAGGGTCAGGAGGCTACACCTTC.